This T cell receptor beta chain was profiled in a study of identical twins. This CDR3 is built from 14 residues. The V gene's germline CDR1 is LGHDT and CDR2 YNNKEL (reference sequence). After removal of 3 bases from V and 11 bases from J, the junction contained 5 bases not matched to a gene. MiXCR, run by TCRdb on the 5' RACE reads, gives a single entry per CDR3 protein. The table has over 550,000 distinct CDR3 sequences, 7.1% seen once; the top ten hold 1.6%. This sample also belongs to another study, concerning yellow fever vaccine responses in identical twins.

The material sequenced was PBMCs. This receptor was taken from a woman in her late teens or twenties in good health. V usage is TRBV3-1 and J usage is TRBJ1-6, with TRBD1 identical over 9 bases. The CDR3 bases are TGTGCCAGCAGCCAGGGGACAGGGTGGGCACCCCTCCACTTT. Translating gives CASSQGTGWAPLHF.